What follows are 19 T cell receptor beta chains derived from one specimen sequenced in a study of shared clonotypes between healthy human individuals. The assay was immunoSEQ multiplex PCR, and TCRdb's table has in-frame clones only and misses some. The sample lists over a million clones; roughly 74% were seen once. Sequences were obtained from memory CD4+ T cells from PBMCs. Subset described: CD45RA-negative fraction. These receptors originate from a man younger than 30 in good health. Some clones in this sample may be carry-over from other donors' samples.

The chain is built from TRBV5-1 and TRBJ2-7, with TRBD2 matching over 8 bases. The CDR3 has 17 residues. V was pared by 1 base and J by 4 bases, with 13 bases of the junction left unmatched. The V gene's germline CDR1 is SGHRS and CDR2 YFSETQ. The DNA for the CDR3 is TGCGCCAGCAGCTTGTTCGCCCAGGCGGGAGGTACTTACGAGCAGTACTTC. Protein sequence: CASSLFAQAGGTYEQYF.

V is TRBV2 and J is TRBJ2-7; 7 bases fit TRBD1. The CDR3 sequence is 12 residues long. Trimming removed 6 bases from V and 4 bases from J; junction bases left unmatched: 3. CDR1 is SNHLY, CDR2 FYNNEI, per germline. The CDR3 DNA follows: TGTGCCAGCAGGGCAGGGGGTTACGAGCAGTACTTC. It specifies CASRAGGYEQYF.

About this clone itself: Other nucleotide sequences in the sample specify the same CDR3. This sequence joins TRBV18 and TRBJ2-3; the D call may be TRBD1 or TRBD2 (5 bases each). This CDR3 is built from 13 residues. Trimming pared 4 bases from V and 0 bases from J, leaving 5 bases between. CDR1 is KGHSH, CDR2 LQKENI, per germline. CDR3 region: CASSRDSTDTQYF. The CDR3, as DNA: TGTGCCAGCTCACGGGACAGCACAGATACGCAGTATTTT.

This clone was recorded only once. The genes are TRBV9 and TRBJ2-5; D call uncertain. The CDR3 loop spans 14 amino acids. V was trimmed by 1 base and J by 3 bases, leaving 10 bases between them. In germline, CDR1 is SGDLS, CDR2 YYNGEE. CDR3 nucleotides: TGTGCCAGCAGCGTAATGCCGGCGGAAGAGACCCAGTACTTC. It is translated as CASSVMPAEETQYF.

Comment on this clone: The same CDR3 is also encoded by other DNA sequences in this sample. CDR3 sequence (DNA): TGCGCCAGCAGCTTGGGAGCGGGAAATAATGAGCAGTTCTTC. Protein sequence: CASSLGAGNNEQFF. The V call is TRBV5-1, the J call TRBJ2-1, with 7 bases that match TRBD2. V was pared by 0 bases and J by 7 bases, with 4 bases of the junction left unmatched. The CDR3 length is 14 residues. CDR1 and CDR2 from the germline V gene are SGHRS and YFSETQ.

The chain has TRBV18 and TRBJ2-3; D is ambiguous. Germline V gene sequence: CDR1 KGHSH, CDR2 LQKENI. CDR3 length equals 14 residues. V shed 3 bases and J shed 6 bases, with 13 bases lying between them. The chain's CDR3 is CASSPRIQTDTQYF. The DNA for the CDR3 is TGTGCCAGCTCACCGCGAATTCAAACGGATACGCAGTATTTT. Full variable domain (remainder filled in from reference TRBV18 and TRBJ2-3): NAGVMQNPRHLVRRRGQEARLRCSPMKGHSHVYWYRQLPEEGLKFMVYLQKENIIDESGMPKERFSAEFPKEGPSILRIQQVVRGDSAAYFCASSPRIQTDTQYFGPGTRLTVL.

The J gene is TRBJ2-5, the V gene TRBV5-6, with TRBD1 matching 12 bases. Trimming removed 3 bases from V and 5 bases from J; junction bases left unmatched: 5. The germline V gene encodes CDR1 SGHDT and CDR2 YYEEEE. This CDR3 has 15 residues. CDR3 residues: CASSYRDRGPETQYF. In DNA, the CDR3 is TGTGCCAGCAGCTACCGGGACAGGGGGCCGGAGACCCAGTACTTC.

V gene TRBV2 combines with J gene TRBJ1-4; D unresolved. The CDR3 runs 13 residues. Germline assignment: CDR1 SNHLY and CDR2 FYNNEI. Trimming shortened V by 4 bases and J by 5 bases, and 8 bases separated the two germline ends. This CDR3 is CASSGSMNEKLFF. The CDR3 nucleotides read TGTGCCAGCAGTGGATCGATGAATGAAAAACTGTTTTTT.

The chain couples TRBV7-2 to TRBJ2-7; D unresolved. CDR3 size: 15 residues. V lost 2 bases and J 0 bases, leaving 11 bases between the germline ends. Germline-derived CDR1 and CDR2 are SGHTA and FQGNSA. As DNA, the CDR3 is TGTGCCAGCAGCTTAAACAGAATAAGCTCCTACGAGCAGTACTTC. The encoded protein is CASSLNRISSYEQYF.

The count of this clone is one. The chain recombines TRBV19 with TRBJ2-5, with D hard to call. The V end lost 3 bases, the J end lost 5 bases, and 10 bases lay between the germline ends. CDR3 size: 13 residues. The germline V gene encodes CDR1 LNHDA and CDR2 SQIVND (reference sequence). For the CDR3, the DNA is TGTGCCAGTAGTATCACCCGCTGGGAGACCCAGTACTTC. Its translation: CASSITRWETQYF.

This rearrangement joins TRBV11-3 to TRBJ2-1, with D unclear. V lost 5 bases and J 8 bases, leaving 10 bases between the germline ends. The CDR3 loop spans 12 amino acids. Germline V CDR1 and CDR2: SGHNT, YENEEA. The CDR3 region has the DNA TGTGCCAGCAGCCGACGCGGCGATGAGCAGTTCTTC. Protein sequence: CASSRRGDEQFF.

This chain joins TRBV19 and TRBJ1-1; 8 bases fit TRBD1. This CDR3 has 14 residues. V lost 6 bases, J lost 4 bases, and 7 bases stayed unmatched. CDR1 is LNHDA and CDR2 is SQIVND in the germline V gene (reference sequence). The CDR3, as DNA: TGTGCCAGTAGCAACGGACAGGGAGGCACTGAAGCTTTCTTT. This gives the protein CASSNGQGGTEAFF.

This sequence joins TRBV6-1 and TRBJ1-5, with 9 positions matching TRBD1. V gave up 10 bases and J gave up 0 bases; unmatched junction bases: 7. The CDR3 is made up of 15 amino acids. The germline gives CDR1 MNHNS, CDR2 SASEGT. The CDR3 loop is CATGTGTYSNQPQHF. CDR3 nucleotide sequence: TGTGCCACCGGGACAGGGACATATAGCAATCAGCCCCAGCATTTT.

The chain is built from TRBV28 and TRBJ1-5; D ambiguous. Trimming removed 6 bases from V and 0 bases from J, with 12 bases in between. From germline, CDR1 is MDHEN and CDR2 SYDVKM. The CDR3 has 15 residues. The CDR3 is CASSVVLISNQPQHF. The CDR3, as DNA: TGTGCCAGCAGCGTGGTGCTAATTAGCAATCAGCCCCAGCATTTT.

This chain joins TRBV7-8 and TRBJ1-1; D might be TRBD1 (5 bases). Germline loops: CDR1 SGHVS, CDR2 FQNEAQ. V dropped 6 bases and J dropped 7 bases, with 21 bases sitting between them. The CDR3 is 15 amino acids. The CDR3 spells CASSGPGRQVGEAFF. CDR3 bases: TGTGCCAGCAGTGGTCCGGGACGCCAAGTCGGTGAAGCTTTCTTT.

This clone was observed once. The CDR3 nucleotides are TGTGCCAGTACCGGCAGGGTAAACGGCAATCAGCCCCAGCATTTT. Translating gives CASTGRVNGNQPQHF. The chain has TRBV19 and TRBJ1-5; weak D call: TRBD1 (5 bases). The germline V gene has CDR1 LNHDA and CDR2 SQIVND (reference sequence). This CDR3 is 15 amino acids long. Trimming cost V 7 bases and J 2 bases, with 15 bases left between them.

In the case of this clone: Within the sample, other DNA sequences also encode this same CDR3. This chain joins TRBV5-1 and TRBJ1-1; no clear D gene. This CDR3 contains 14 residues. Germline CDR1 and CDR2: SGHRS and YFSETQ. V was cut by 2 bases and J by 1 base, with 9 bases left in between. The CDR3 sequence: CASSFQQENTEAFF. The CDR3 region has the DNA TGCGCCAGCAGCTTTCAACAAGAGAACACTGAAGCTTTCTTT.

This chain links TRBV5-5 with TRBJ1-2; a possible D gene is TRBD1 (5 bases). The CDR3 is 14 amino acids. Germline values: CDR1 SGHKS, CDR2 YYEKEE (reference sequence). V was clipped by 1 base and J by 8 bases, with 15 bases between them. The chain's CDR3 is CASSLTQGLYGYTF. CDR3 sequence (DNA): TGTGCCAGCAGCTTGACCCAGGGATTATACGGCTACACCTTC.

The gene calls are TRBV6-5 and TRBJ1-5; D ambiguous. The CDR3 contains 13 residues. Trimming removed 7 bases at V and 6 bases at J, with 13 bases between. Germline assignment: CDR1 MNHEY and CDR2 SVGAGI. This chain's CDR3 is CASKRADGQPQHF. CDR3 in DNA: TGTGCCAGCAAAAGGGCAGACGGTCAGCCCCAGCATTTT.